These T cell receptor beta chains were read from a single sample in a study of OX40 agonist ivuxolimab in advanced cancers. Produced via immunoSEQ multiplex PCR; TCRdb's table is partial and in-frame only. The sample lists about 83,000 clones, 84% occurring once. Here the sequenced sample was CD4+ or CD8+ T cells sorted from blood, taken in a trial of the OX40 agonist ivuxolimab. These TCRs come from an adult with an advanced solid tumor such as melanoma, head and neck, liver or kidney cancer. CDR3s include the opening cysteine and the closing phenylalanine or tryptophan. D genes are given only for firm matches. Clone size, where shown, is once, few, many, or a class for clones that have expanded.

d_call: -; clone_size: -; j_call: TRBJ2-3; v_call: TRBV28; cdr3_aa: CASSLVPGSTDTQYF; cdr3_nt: TGTGCCAGCAGTTTAGTCCCCGGCAGCACAGATACGCAGTATTTT
d_call: -; clone_size: -; j_call: TRBJ1-4; v_call: TRBV4-1; cdr3_aa: CASRSQGRLFF; cdr3_nt: TGCGCCAGCAGGTCCCAGGGGAGGCTGTTTTTT
d_call: TRBD1; clone_size: -; j_call: TRBJ2-6; v_call: TRBV4-1; cdr3_aa: CASSHKPKRTGDFSGANVLTF; cdr3_nt: TGCGCCAGCAGCCATAAGCCGAAACGGACAGGGGATTTCTCTGGGGCCAACGTCCTGACTTTC
d_call: -; clone_size: -; j_call: TRBJ2-1; v_call: TRBV5-6; cdr3_aa: CASSFGARQRSYNEQFF; cdr3_nt: TGTGCCAGCAGCTTTGGGGCACGGCAACGCTCCTACAATGAGCAGTTCTTC
d_call: -; clone_size: -; j_call: TRBJ1-5; v_call: TRBV4-1; cdr3_aa: CASSHPPSNQPQHF; cdr3_nt: TGCGCCAGCAGCCATCCCCCTAGCAATCAGCCCCAGCATTTT
d_call: TRBD1; clone_size: -; j_call: TRBJ2-7; v_call: TRBV2; cdr3_aa: CASTPGQGTYEQYF; cdr3_nt: TGTGCCAGCACGCCGGGACAGGGGACCTACGAGCAGTACTTC
d_call: TRBD1; clone_size: -; j_call: TRBJ2-7; v_call: TRBV29-1; cdr3_aa: CSVANTGDGAEQYF; cdr3_nt: TGCAGCGTTGCTAATACAGGGGATGGGGCCGAGCAGTACTTC
d_call: -; clone_size: -; j_call: TRBJ1-4; v_call: TRBV6-5; cdr3_aa: CASSERTSEKLFF; cdr3_nt: TGTGCCAGCAGCGAAAGGACTTCCGAAAAACTGTTTTTT
d_call: -; clone_size: once; j_call: TRBJ2-1; v_call: TRBV19; cdr3_aa: CASSRQDHEQFF; cdr3_nt: TGTGCCAGTAGTCGTCAGGACCATGAGCAGTTCTTC
d_call: -; clone_size: -; j_call: TRBJ2-1; v_call: TRBV19; cdr3_aa: CASTRQGSYNEQFF; cdr3_nt: TGTGCCAGTACCCGCCAGGGAAGCTACAATGAGCAGTTCTTC
d_call: -; clone_size: -; j_call: TRBJ1-4; v_call: TRBV5-1; cdr3_aa: CASSPGHLRGEKLFF; cdr3_nt: TGCGCCAGCAGCCCAGGACATCTCAGGGGTGAAAAACTGTTTTTT
d_call: -; clone_size: -; j_call: TRBJ1-1; v_call: TRBV19; cdr3_aa: CASSIDSSLQNTEAFF; cdr3_nt: TGTGCCAGTAGTATAGATTCGTCGTTGCAGAACACTGAAGCTTTCTTT
d_call: TRBD1; clone_size: -; j_call: TRBJ1-1; v_call: TRBV7-3; cdr3_aa: CASSSSGGGVNTEAFF; cdr3_nt: TGTGCCAGCAGCTCCTCAGGGGGCGGAGTGAACACTGAAGCTTTCTTT
d_call: TRBD1; clone_size: -; j_call: TRBJ2-5; v_call: TRBV5-4; cdr3_aa: CASSLMGQQQETQYF; cdr3_nt: TGTGCCAGCAGCTTGATGGGACAGCAGCAAGAGACCCAGTACTTC
d_call: TRBD2; clone_size: few; j_call: TRBJ2-2; v_call: TRBV19; cdr3_aa: CASTQPAGQNTGELFF; cdr3_nt: TGTGCCAGTACCCAGCCAGCGGGGCAGAACACCGGGGAGCTGTTTTTT
d_call: TRBD1; clone_size: -; j_call: TRBJ1-6; v_call: TRBV18; cdr3_aa: CASSPLSRDRGSYNSPLHF; cdr3_nt: TGTGCCAGCTCACCACTATCCCGGGACAGGGGTTCTTATAATTCACCCCTCCACTTT
d_call: -; clone_size: -; j_call: TRBJ2-3; v_call: TRBV6-1; cdr3_aa: CATRRTGYTDTQYF; cdr3_nt: TGTGCCACCCGTCGTACAGGTTACACAGATACGCAGTATTTT
d_call: -; clone_size: -; j_call: TRBJ2-2; v_call: TRBV2; cdr3_aa: CASKGYGTGELFF; cdr3_nt: TGTGCCAGCAAGGGCTATGGGACCGGGGAGCTGTTTTTT
d_call: -; clone_size: -; j_call: TRBJ2-6; v_call: TRBV23-1; cdr3_aa: CASSHHREPGANVLTF; cdr3_nt: TGCGCCAGCAGTCACCACAGGGAACCTGGGGCCAACGTCCTGACTTTC
d_call: TRBD2; clone_size: once; j_call: TRBJ2-2; v_call: TRBV19; cdr3_aa: CASSRSGANTGELFF; cdr3_nt: TGTGCCAGTAGTCGGAGCGGGGCGAACACCGGGGAGCTGTTTTTT
d_call: -; clone_size: -; j_call: TRBJ2-7; v_call: TRBV28; cdr3_aa: CASSSTGAYEQYF; cdr3_nt: TGTGCCAGCAGTTCCACAGGTGCCTACGAGCAGTACTTC
d_call: TRBD2; clone_size: -; j_call: TRBJ2-3; v_call: TRBV29-1; cdr3_aa: CSVATSGGTDTQYF; cdr3_nt: TGCAGCGTTGCAACTAGCGGGGGCACAGATACGCAGTATTTT
d_call: -; clone_size: -; j_call: TRBJ1-6; v_call: TRBV27; cdr3_aa: CASRPYGRNSPLHF; cdr3_nt: TGTGCCAGCAGACCCTACGGTCGTAATTCACCCCTCCACTTT
d_call: -; clone_size: -; j_call: TRBJ1-2; v_call: TRBV5-6; cdr3_aa: CASSSPPYGYTF; cdr3_nt: TGTGCCAGCAGCTCCCCCCCGTATGGCTACACCTTC
d_call: -; clone_size: -; j_call: TRBJ2-2; v_call: TRBV2; cdr3_aa: CASMRRGPNTGELFF; cdr3_nt: TGTGCCAGCATGAGGAGGGGGCCAAACACCGGGGAGCTGTTTTTT
d_call: -; clone_size: -; j_call: TRBJ2-5; v_call: TRBV2; cdr3_aa: CASNTGVDKETQYF; cdr3_nt: TGTGCCAGCAACACTGGGGTCGATAAAGAGACCCAGTACTTC
d_call: TRBD1; clone_size: few; j_call: TRBJ2-3; v_call: TRBV10-1; cdr3_aa: CASSYLRDRGPDTQYF; cdr3_nt: TGCGCCAGCAGCTACCTCCGGGACAGGGGCCCAGATACGCAGTATTTT
d_call: TRBD2; clone_size: -; j_call: TRBJ2-2; v_call: TRBV7-9; cdr3_aa: CASSQRVPGRGDTGELFF; cdr3_nt: TGTGCCAGCAGCCAACGCGTGCCAGGCCGGGGGGACACCGGGGAGCTGTTTTTT
d_call: -; clone_size: -; j_call: TRBJ2-7; v_call: TRBV11-3; cdr3_aa: CASSLDGDSYEQYF; cdr3_nt: TGTGCCAGCAGCTTAGATGGCGACTCCTACGAGCAGTACTTC
d_call: TRBD1; clone_size: -; j_call: TRBJ1-6; v_call: TRBV5-4; cdr3_aa: CASSAGEQGINSPLHF; cdr3_nt: TGTGCCAGCAGCGCCGGAGAACAGGGGATTAATTCACCCCTCCACTTT
d_call: TRBD2; clone_size: -; j_call: TRBJ2-3; v_call: TRBV28; cdr3_aa: CASSRIIGFSGDGTQYF; cdr3_nt: TGTGCCAGCAGCCGTATCATAGGTTTTAGCGGGGATGGTACGCAGTATTTT
d_call: -; clone_size: -; j_call: TRBJ1-1; v_call: TRBV14; cdr3_aa: CASSQDLGTEGLAFF; cdr3_nt: TGTGCCAGCAGCCAAGATTTAGGGACCGAGGGACTAGCTTTCTTT
d_call: TRBD1; clone_size: few; j_call: TRBJ1-4; v_call: TRBV28; cdr3_aa: CASRHGQGGNEKLFF; cdr3_nt: TGTGCCAGCAGACATGGACAGGGGGGTAATGAAAAACTGTTTTTT
d_call: -; clone_size: -; j_call: TRBJ1-1; v_call: TRBV19; cdr3_aa: CASSIDPTGTEAFF; cdr3_nt: TGTGCCAGTAGTATCGATCCGACGGGGACTGAAGCTTTCTTT
d_call: -; clone_size: -; j_call: TRBJ1-6; v_call: TRBV6-1; cdr3_aa: CASKVENNSPLHF; cdr3_nt: TGTGCCAGCAAGGTGGAAAATAATTCACCCCTCCACTTT
d_call: TRBD1; clone_size: -; j_call: TRBJ1-5; v_call: TRBV7-2; cdr3_aa: CASSPGQGGQPQHF; cdr3_nt: TGTGCCAGCAGCCCGGGACAGGGCGGTCAGCCCCAGCATTTT
d_call: -; clone_size: -; j_call: TRBJ2-3; v_call: TRBV19; cdr3_aa: CASRLADTQYF; cdr3_nt: TGTGCCAGTAGGTTGGCAGATACGCAGTATTTT
d_call: -; clone_size: -; j_call: TRBJ2-2; v_call: TRBV5-1; cdr3_aa: CASSPRGGPTGELFF; cdr3_nt: TGCGCCAGCAGCCCCCGAGGAGGGCCCACCGGGGAGCTGTTTTTT